This passage covers 30 T cell receptor beta chains from one sample sequenced in a study of PD-1 blockade in classical Hodgkin lymphoma. There was relapse after autologous stem cell transplantation in every patient, and there was variation in brentuximab vedotin exposure. This table comes from immunoSEQ multiplex PCR, and its TCRdb copy is limited to in-frame clones, with some not included. The sample lists around 91,000 clones; roughly 79% were seen once. Sequenced material: peripheral blood mononuclear cells (PBMCs), taken before the second cycle of nivolumab. The source is a human donor with classical Hodgkin lymphoma.

The chain couples TRBV11-1 to TRBJ1-2; D perhaps matches TRBD1 (6 bases). The CDR3 sequence is 14 residues long. Between the trimmed V and J ends, which lost 5 bases and 3 bases, there was a span of 13 bases. Germline assignment: CDR1 SGHAT and CDR2 FQDESV (reference sequence). CDR3 protein: CASSPTQGHYGYTF. In DNA form, the CDR3 reads TGTGCCAGCAGCCCCACGCAGGGGCACTATGGCTACACCTTC. The full variable domain, its missing parts supplied by reference TRBV11-1 and TRBJ1-2, is EAEVAQSPRYKITEKSQAVAFWCDPISGHATLYWYRQILGQGPELLVQFQDESVVDDSQLPKDRFSAERLKGVDSTLKIQPAELGDSAMYLCASSPTQGHYGYTFGSGTRLTVV.

The table lists this clone with a count of one. The rearrangement joins TRBV10-3 to TRBJ2-5, with 8 bases aligning to TRBD1. J lost 5 bases, V lost 6 bases, and 5 bases had no gene match. The CDR3 contains 13 residues. The V gene's germline CDR1 is ENHRY and CDR2 SYGVKD. The CDR3 sequence: CAIRTQGDETQYF. CDR3 bases: TGTGCCATCAGAACACAGGGGGACGAGACCCAGTACTTC.

The chain carries TRBV27 and TRBJ2-1; 7 bases map to TRBD2. V was clipped by 0 bases and J by 4 bases; unmatched bases: 3. CDR3 size: 15 residues. The germline V gene encodes CDR1 MNHEY and CDR2 SMNVEV (reference sequence). The CDR3: CASSLSAGLYNEQFF. CDR3 bases: TGTGCCAGCAGTTTATCGGCGGGACTATACAATGAGCAGTTCTTC.

The chain is built from TRBV5-6 and TRBJ2-5; 7 bases fit TRBD2. CDR1 and CDR2 from the germline V gene are SGHDT and YYEEEE. This CDR3 is built from 14 residues. With V trimmed by 2 bases and J by 5 bases, 6 bases remained unmatched. The CDR3 nucleotides read TGTGCCAGCAGCTTCGGGGGGTCGATGGAGACCCAGTACTTC. Its protein product is CASSFGGSMETQYF.

This chain links TRBV29-1 with TRBJ2-5; D gene ambiguous. V was pared by 7 bases and J by 1 base, with 7 bases between. Germline lookup yields CDR1 SQVTM and CDR2 ANQGSEA. The CDR3 contains 11 residues. CDR3 DNA: TGCAGCGCCAGACTCCAAGAGACCCAGTACTTC. This sequence encodes CSARLQETQYF.

The V gene is TRBV6-5, the J gene TRBJ2-1, with 8 bases that match TRBD2. From germline, CDR1 is MNHEY and CDR2 SVGAGI. The V and J ends lost 4 bases and 6 bases, in that order; junction bases with no gene match: 11. The CDR3 has 16 residues. For the CDR3, the DNA is TGTGCCAGCAGTTTGCTAGCGGGCTCACGCTCCAATGAGCAGTTCTTC. Encoded protein: CASSLLAGSRSNEQFF.

This clone was detected only a few times. The chain recombines TRBV10-3 with TRBJ2-1; 13 bases line up with TRBD2. The CDR3 covers 15 residues. The V and J ends lost 2 bases and 12 bases, in that order; junction bases with no gene match: 7. CDR1 is ENHRY, CDR2 SYGVKD, per germline. For the CDR3, the DNA is TGTGCCATCAGTGAGGACTCAACTAGCGGGAGGGTGCAGTTCTTC. Translating it yields CAISEDSTSGRVQFF.

The chain employs TRBV7-9 and TRBJ2-4, with 7 bases lining up with TRBD1. Trimming took 4 bases from V and 7 from J; bases not matched to a gene: 4. CDR3 length equals 13 residues. Germline-derived CDR1 and CDR2 are SEHNR and FQNEAQ (reference sequence). The CDR3 DNA reads TGTGCCAGCAGCTCGACAGGGTTGAACATTCAGTACTTC. This translates into CASSSTGLNIQYF.

This chain uses TRBV7-9 with TRBJ2-7; 7 nucleotides line up with TRBD1. J gave up 4 bases and V 5 bases, and 5 bases lay outside the gene matches. The CDR3 extends over 13 amino acids. Germline V gene sequence: CDR1 SEHNR, CDR2 FQNEAQ (reference sequence). DNA for the CDR3: TGTGCCAGCAGCCCCGGGACAGAGTACGAGCAGTACTTC. Residues: CASSPGTEYEQYF.

The gene calls are TRBV27 and TRBJ2-7; TRBD2 is a possible D gene (5 bases). This CDR3 is built from 14 residues. V lost 6 bases to trimming and J lost 0 bases, with 12 bases between them. Per germline, CDR1 MNHEY and CDR2 SMNVEV (reference sequence). CDR3: CASRTTMSSYEQYF. In DNA, the CDR3 is TGTGCCAGCAGGACTACGATGAGCTCCTACGAGCAGTACTTC.

This chain connects TRBV7-2 to TRBJ2-7, with D tentatively TRBD2 (5 bases). The CDR3 runs 15 residues. The V and J ends lost 1 base and 3 bases respectively, with 13 bases between them. The V gene's germline CDR1 is SGHTA and CDR2 FQGNSA. CDR3 sequence reads: CASSLDPSFYYEQYF. CDR3 nucleotide sequence: TGTGCCAGCAGCTTAGACCCTAGCTTCTACTACGAGCAGTACTTC.

The chain combines TRBV18 with TRBJ1-5; no reliable D call. V dropped 1 base and J dropped 0 bases, with 7 bases sitting between them. Germline CDR1 is KGHSH and CDR2 is LQKENI. This CDR3 has 15 residues. CDR3 bases: TGTGCCAGCTCACCACTGCGGGTTAGCAATCAGCCCCAGCATTTT. Protein product: CASSPLRVSNQPQHF.

The gene calls are TRBV29-1 and TRBJ2-3; D call uncertain. Germline assignment: CDR1 SQVTM and CDR2 ANQGSEA. Trimming took 6 bases from V and 4 from J, leaving 14 bases between them. This CDR3 is built from 13 residues. This CDR3 is CSVSLGIADTQYF. CDR3 nucleotide sequence: TGCAGCGTCAGCTTGGGGATAGCAGATACGCAGTATTTT.

The chain is built from TRBV5-1 and TRBJ1-1; 7 bases are shared with TRBD1. CDR1 SGHRS and CDR2 YFSETQ come from the germline V gene. V dropped 4 bases and J dropped 0; count of bases not matched to a gene: 0. The CDR3 has 13 amino acids. DNA for the CDR3: TGCGCCAGCAGCGGGACAGTGAACACTGAAGCTTTCTTT. This sequence encodes CASSGTVNTEAFF.

The chain links TRBV11-1 to TRBJ1-4; D uncertain. The germline gives CDR1 SGHAT, CDR2 FQDESV (reference sequence). The V and J ends lost 0 bases and 6 bases respectively, with 8 bases between them. The CDR3 consists of 14 residues. As DNA, the CDR3 is TGTGCCAGCAGCTTAGCCCACCGGGATGAAAAACTGTTTTTT. Translated, it gives CASSLAHRDEKLFF.

A single count supports this clone. V is TRBV12-5 and J is TRBJ2-5, with TRBD1 matching over 8 bases. Per germline, CDR1 LGHNT and CDR2 FRNRAP. Unmatched junction bases numbered 11, after V lost 4 bases and J lost 4 bases. The CDR3 has 16 amino acids. The CDR3 reads CASGSGTGSRIETQYF. CDR3 nucleotides: TGTGCTAGTGGTTCGGGGACAGGCTCTAGAATAGAGACCCAGTACTTC.

This chain links TRBV5-1 with TRBJ2-7; 7 nucleotides line up with TRBD1. Germline V lookup: CDR1 SGHRS, CDR2 YFSETQ. V was pared by 6 bases and J by 6 bases, with 15 bases of the junction left unmatched. CDR3 size: 15 residues. The CDR3 here is CASNLLDPNRGEQYF. The CDR3 bases are TGCGCCAGCAACTTATTAGACCCGAACAGGGGCGAGCAGTACTTC.

The CDR3 nucleotides are TGTGCCAGCAGCCAACAGGGGGCGGCCGGGGAGCTGTTTTTT. This translates into CASSQQGAAGELFF. This chain connects TRBV7-6 to TRBJ2-2; TRBD1 matches at 9 bases. Germline V CDR1 and CDR2: SGHVS, FNYEAQ. Germline trimming cut 5 bases from V and 6 bases from J; bases unmatched to any gene: 4. The CDR3 has 14 amino acids.

This chain links TRBV7-9 with TRBJ2-7; D may be TRBD1 (6 bases). The CDR3 is made up of 15 amino acids. In germline, CDR1 is SEHNR, CDR2 FQNEAQ (reference sequence). V gave up 0 bases and J gave up 6 bases, with 15 bases separating them. The CDR3 DNA follows: TGTGCCAGCAGCTTAGCGGTGACAGGAGTAAGCGAGCAGTACTTC. Encoded protein: CASSLAVTGVSEQYF.

This rearrangement joins TRBV5-1 to TRBJ2-7; TRBD1 matches 10 bases. The V segment lost 2 bases and the J segment 5 bases; nucleotides outside the gene matches: 4. This CDR3 is built from 14 residues. The V gene's germline CDR1 is SGHRS and CDR2 YFSETQ. As DNA, the CDR3 is TGCGCCAGCAGCTTCCGGGACAGGGGCCACGAGCAGTACTTC. Translating gives CASSFRDRGHEQYF. The variable domain in full, completed from reference TRBV5-1 and TRBJ2-7, reads KAGVTQTPRYLIKTRGQQVTLSCSPISGHRSVSWYQQTPGQGLQFLFEYFSETQRNKGNFPGRFSGRQFSNSRSEMNVSTLELGDSALYLCASSFRDRGHEQYFGPGTRLTVT.

The gene calls are TRBV10-3 and TRBJ2-1; D unclear. This CDR3 is built from 16 residues. Deletions cut 3 bases from V and 5 bases from J, with 17 bases between. Germline V gene lookup returns CDR1 ENHRY and CDR2 SYGVKD. This chain's CDR3 is CAISDRRHTRDNEQFF. The CDR3 coding sequence is TGTGCCATCAGTGACCGTCGACACACCCGCGACAATGAGCAGTTCTTC.

The V and J genes are TRBV5-4 and TRBJ2-7; D perhaps matches TRBD2 (6 bases). The CDR3 contains 13 residues. Germline CDR1 is SGHNT and CDR2 is YYREEE (reference sequence). Deletions cut 3 bases from V and 6 bases from J, with 13 bases between. The CDR3 sequence: CASSWSGGGEQYF. The CDR3 coding sequence is TGTGCCAGCAGCTGGAGTGGGGGAGGCGAGCAGTACTTC.

This chain uses TRBV11-2 with TRBJ2-7; tentative D call: TRBD1 (6 bases). Germline loops: CDR1 SGHAT, CDR2 FQNNGV. The CDR3 spans 14 residues. V was clipped by 1 base and J by 3 bases, with 10 bases between them. The CDR3 spells CASSLAAQGYEQYF. The CDR3 nucleotides are TGTGCCAGCAGCTTAGCCGCACAGGGCTACGAGCAGTACTTC.

This clone was found once. V usage is TRBV10-3 and J usage is TRBJ1-4; D not certain. V lost 0 bases and J 4 bases, leaving 6 bases between the germline ends. The CDR3 spans 14 residues. Per germline, CDR1 ENHRY and CDR2 SYGVKD. Here the CDR3 reads CAISESGGNEKLFF. The CDR3 DNA reads TGTGCCATCAGTGAGTCGGGAGGTAATGAAAAACTGTTTTTT.

This chain joins TRBV15 and TRBJ2-1, with 7 bases lining up with TRBD2. CDR1 is LNHNV, CDR2 YYDKDF, per germline (reference sequence). The CDR3 contains 20 residues. V dropped 0 bases and J dropped 0; count of bases not matched to a gene: 14. CDR3 loop: CATSRDVVSGLEGSYNEQFF. The CDR3 bases are TGTGCCACCAGCAGAGATGTCGTTAGCGGGCTCGAGGGCTCCTACAATGAGCAGTTCTTC.

The chain is built from TRBV6-1 and TRBJ2-5, with D possibly TRBD2 on 5 matching bases. The CDR3 consists of 13 residues. V was shortened by 5 bases and J by 5 bases, with 12 bases between the two germline ends. Germline-derived CDR1 and CDR2 are MNHNS and SASEGT. This CDR3 reads CASSYLGGETQYF. For the CDR3, the DNA is TGTGCCAGCAGTTATCTAGGCGGGGAGACCCAGTACTTC.

The chain uses TRBV27 and TRBJ2-5; TRBD2 agrees at 7 bases. Germline V gene sequence: CDR1 MNHEY, CDR2 SMNVEV (reference sequence). Trimming took 6 bases from V and 7 from J; bases not matched to a gene: 14. The CDR3 sequence is 15 residues long. CDR3 sequence: CASRKTSPREGTQYF. The DNA of the CDR3 is TGTGCCAGCAGAAAGACTAGCCCCAGGGAGGGGACCCAGTACTTC.

The CDR3 region has the DNA TGTGCCAGCAGCTTATCGGGAGGGAACACTGAAGCTTTCTTT. Translating gives CASSLSGGNTEAFF. The chain couples TRBV7-3 to TRBJ1-1; D is uncertain. This CDR3 comprises 14 residues. V lost 2 bases to trimming and J lost 1 base, with 8 bases between them. Germline CDR1 reads SGHTA; CDR2 reads FQGTGA.

This clone has just a few counts. V usage is TRBV19 and J usage is TRBJ1-2; no definite D call. Germline V lookup: CDR1 LNHDA, CDR2 SQIVND (reference sequence). Trimming took off 6 bases at V and 2 bases at J, with 10 bases between the two ends. This CDR3 is built from 13 residues. CDR3 region: CASRLAANYGYTF. The CDR3, as DNA: TGTGCCAGTAGGTTGGCAGCAAACTATGGCTACACCTTC.

This chain joins TRBV5-6 and TRBJ1-1; TRBD1 matches at 8 bases. Unmatched junction bases numbered 2, after V lost 4 bases and J lost 0 bases. Germline V gives CDR1 SGHDT, CDR2 YYEEEE. The CDR3 length is 14 residues. The CDR3 DNA follows: TGTGCCAGCAGCCCGACAGGGGTGAACACTGAAGCTTTCTTT. The encoded protein is CASSPTGVNTEAFF.